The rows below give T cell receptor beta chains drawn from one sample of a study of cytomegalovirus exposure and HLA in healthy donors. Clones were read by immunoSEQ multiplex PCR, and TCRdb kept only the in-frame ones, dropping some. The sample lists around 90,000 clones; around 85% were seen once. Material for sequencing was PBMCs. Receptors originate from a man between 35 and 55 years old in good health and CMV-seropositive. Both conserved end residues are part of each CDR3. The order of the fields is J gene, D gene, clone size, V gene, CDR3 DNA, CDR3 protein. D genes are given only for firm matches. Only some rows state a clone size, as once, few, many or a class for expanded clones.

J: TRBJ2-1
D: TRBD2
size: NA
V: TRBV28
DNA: TGTGCCAGCTTGACTAGCGGGAGGGCCCAGGGTGAGCAGTTCTTC
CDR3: CASLTSGRAQGEQFF

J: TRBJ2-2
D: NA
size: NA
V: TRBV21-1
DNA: TGTGCCAGCAGCGGACAGGGAGGCCCGACCCACACCGGGGAGCTGTTTTTT
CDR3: CASSGQGGPTHTGELFF

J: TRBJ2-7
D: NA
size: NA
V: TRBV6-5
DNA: TGTGCCACCTCGGCAGGGGACACCTACGAGCAGTACTTC
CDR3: CATSAGDTYEQYF

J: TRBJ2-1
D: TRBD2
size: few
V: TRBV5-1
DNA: TGCGCCAGCAGCGCAGGGACTAGCGGGGATGAGCAGTTCTTC
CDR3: CASSAGTSGDEQFF

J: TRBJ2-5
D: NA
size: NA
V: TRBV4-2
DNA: TGTGCCAGCAGCTCACAGGGTTCGGAGACCCAGTACTTC
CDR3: CASSSQGSETQYF

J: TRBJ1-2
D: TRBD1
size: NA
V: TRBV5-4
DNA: TGTGCCAGCAGGGCCGGGACAGGGGGTTCTGGCTACACCTTC
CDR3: CASRAGTGGSGYTF

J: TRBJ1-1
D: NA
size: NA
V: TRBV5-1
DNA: TGCGCCAGCAGCTTTTCTGGTTCAGGGTTGGACACTGAAGCTTTCTTT
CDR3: CASSFSGSGLDTEAFF

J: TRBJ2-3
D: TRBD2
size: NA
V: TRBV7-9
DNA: TGTGCCAGCAGCTTAGGGGTGGAGCGGGAGCTCACAGATACGCAGTATTTT
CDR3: CASSLGVERELTDTQYF

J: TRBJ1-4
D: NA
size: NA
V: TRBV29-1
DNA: TGCAGCGTTGTAAACTGGGAGAATGAAAAACTGTTTTTT
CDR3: CSVVNWENEKLFF

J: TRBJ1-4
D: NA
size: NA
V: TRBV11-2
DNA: TGTGCCAGCAGCTTAGGGCTCCTCTCGCGGGTCCGTGAGGAAAAACTGTTTTTT
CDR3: CASSLGLLSRVREEKLFF

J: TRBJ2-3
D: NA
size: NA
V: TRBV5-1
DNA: TGCGCCAGCAGCCTCCAGCGCGCAGATACGCAGTATTTT
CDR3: CASSLQRADTQYF

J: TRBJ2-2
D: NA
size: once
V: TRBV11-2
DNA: TGTGCCAGCAGCTCCCCAGGCCGGAACACCGGGGAGCTGTTTTTT
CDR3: CASSSPGRNTGELFF

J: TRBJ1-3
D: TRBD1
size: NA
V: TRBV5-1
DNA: TGCGCCAGCAGCCTTGGGACAGGGGGTGGAAACACCATATATTTT
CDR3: CASSLGTGGGNTIYF

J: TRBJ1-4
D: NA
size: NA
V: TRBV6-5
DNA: TGTGCCAGCGGAGCCAATCGGGGGAATGAAAAACTGTTTTTT
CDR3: CASGANRGNEKLFF

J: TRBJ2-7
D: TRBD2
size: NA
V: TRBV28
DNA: TGTGCCAGCAGTAAGCTAGCGGGAGGACGAGAGCAGTACTTC
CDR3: CASSKLAGGREQYF

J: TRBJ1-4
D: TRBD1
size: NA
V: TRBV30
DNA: TGTGCCTGGAGGAAGAGCGGGACAGGGGTTTCGGTACTGTTTTTT
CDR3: CAWRKSGTGVSVLFF

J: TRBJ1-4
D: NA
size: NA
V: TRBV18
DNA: TGTGCCAGCTCACCTCTGGGCGCCCCTAATGAAAAACTGTTTTTT
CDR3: CASSPLGAPNEKLFF

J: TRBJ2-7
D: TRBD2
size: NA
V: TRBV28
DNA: TGTGCCAGCACCCCCGGGACTAACAACTACGAGCAGTACTTC
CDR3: CASTPGTNNYEQYF

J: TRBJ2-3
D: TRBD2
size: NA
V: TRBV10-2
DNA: TGCGCCAGCAGAGAGCGGGGGGCCCGCACAGATACGCAGTATTTT
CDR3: CASRERGARTDTQYF

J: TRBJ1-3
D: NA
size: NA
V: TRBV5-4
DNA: TGTGCCAGCAGCTTGGAGCCAGGTAGAAACACCATATATTTT
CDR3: CASSLEPGRNTIYF

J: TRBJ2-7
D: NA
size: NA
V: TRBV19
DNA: TGTGCCAGTAGTAACACGGGAGACCAGTCCGAGCAGTACTTC
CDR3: CASSNTGDQSEQYF

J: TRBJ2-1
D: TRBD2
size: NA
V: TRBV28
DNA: TGTGCCAGCAGCGGGACTAGCGGGAGGGCTTTAAATGAGCAGTTCTTC
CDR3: CASSGTSGRALNEQFF

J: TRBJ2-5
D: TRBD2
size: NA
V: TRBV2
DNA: TGTGCCAGCAGGGCCCCTAGCGGGAGGGAGACCCAGTACTTC
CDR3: CASRAPSGRETQYF

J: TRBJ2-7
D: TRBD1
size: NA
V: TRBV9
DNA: TGTGCCAGCAGCGTAGAGGGACAGGGGAACGAGCAGTACTTC
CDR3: CASSVEGQGNEQYF

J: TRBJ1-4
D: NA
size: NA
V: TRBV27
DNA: TGTGCCAGCAGTTTAGGCCGCGGAAAACTGTTTTTT
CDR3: CASSLGRGKLFF

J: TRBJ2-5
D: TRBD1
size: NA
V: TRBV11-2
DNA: TGTGCCAGCAGCTTAGGTACGGGACAGAACGTAGAGACCCAGTACTTC
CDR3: CASSLGTGQNVETQYF

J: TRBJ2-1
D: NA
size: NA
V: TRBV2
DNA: TGTGCCAGCAGGGTTACGACAGGACACTACAATGAGCAGTTCTTC
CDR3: CASRVTTGHYNEQFF

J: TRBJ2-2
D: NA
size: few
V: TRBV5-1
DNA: TGCGCCAGCAGCTTACCTGGGGCCCCGAACACCGGGGAGCTGTTTTTT
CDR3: CASSLPGAPNTGELFF

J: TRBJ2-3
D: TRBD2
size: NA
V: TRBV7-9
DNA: TGTGCCAGCAGCTTATCCGGACTAGTGTCAGATACGCAGTATTTT
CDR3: CASSLSGLVSDTQYF

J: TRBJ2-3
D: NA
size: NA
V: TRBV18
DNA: TGTGCCAGCTCACCACGACGGGGCACAGATACGCAGTATTTT
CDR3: CASSPRRGTDTQYF

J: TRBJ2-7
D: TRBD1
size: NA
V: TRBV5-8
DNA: TGTGCCAGCAGCTTGGCCGGACAGGCTTCTCCCGAGCAGTACTTC
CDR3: CASSLAGQASPEQYF